The 32 T cell receptor beta chains listed next were all sequenced from one sample in a study of T cells in localized non-small cell lung cancer. The protocol was immunoSEQ multiplex PCR, while the TCRdb copy is restricted to in-frame clones and leaves out a portion. The sample records about 1,800 clones, 25% to 30% being singletons. The material sequenced was lung tumor tissue, taken before any cancer treatment. Receptor source: a woman between 35 and 75 years old with stage I lung adenocarcinoma.

J is TRBJ1-5 and V is TRBV28, with TRBD1 as a possible D gene (5 bases). This CDR3 comprises 14 residues. Trimming stripped 5 bases from V and 7 bases from J, with 15 bases between. CDR1 is MDHEN, CDR2 SYDVKM, per germline. The CDR3, as DNA: TGTGCCAGCAGTCCCTGGAGGGGAGGGCAGCCCCAGCATTTT. Translation gives CASSPWRGGQPQHF.

This chain uses TRBV6-8 with TRBJ2-7; 9 positions agree with TRBD1. V dropped 4 bases and J dropped 1; count of bases not matched to a gene: 2. The CDR3 covers 14 residues. Germline lookup yields CDR1 MNHGY and CDR2 SAAAGT. CDR3 coding DNA: TGTGCCAGCAGTTGGGGACAGGGTTCCTACGAGCAGTACTTC. It translates to CASSWGQGSYEQYF.

The chain uses TRBV10-3 and TRBJ2-1; 7 bases match TRBD2. In germline, CDR1 is ENHRY, CDR2 SYGVKD. V gave up 2 bases and J gave up 4 bases; unmatched junction bases: 5. This CDR3 spans 15 amino acids. CDR3 DNA sequence: TGTGCCATCAGTGAGGGGAGGGCCGTTTACAATGAGCAGTTCTTC. Its protein product is CAISEGRAVYNEQFF.

This clone was detected a few times. The chain links TRBV18 to TRBJ1-6; the match to TRBD1 covers 9 bases. V gave up 4 bases and J gave up 6 bases; unmatched junction bases: 4. The CDR3 spans 15 residues. The V gene's germline CDR1 is KGHSH and CDR2 LQKENI. The CDR3 protein is CASSQPGQGNSPLHF. The CDR3 bases are TGTGCCAGCTCACAACCGGGACAGGGTAATTCACCCCTCCACTTT.

V usage is TRBV7-5 and J usage is TRBJ2-1. TRBV7-5 is given as a pseudogene. The CDR3 is 15 residues long. CDR3 coding DNA: TGTGCCAGCAGCTCCCGGTTATTGGGACGTCATGAGCAGTTCTTC. This translates into CASSSRLLGRHEQFF.

The chain joins TRBV9 to TRBJ2-7; 7 bases line up with TRBD1. Germline CDR1 is SGDLS and CDR2 is YYNGEE. There are 12 residues in the CDR3. V lost 5 bases and J lost 6; bases outside the gene matches: 5. CDR3 nucleotide sequence: TGTGCCAGCAGGAGACAGGGCGGCGAGCAGTACTTC. Encoded protein: CASRRQGGEQYF.

A word on this clone: Germline is not matched at one junction end, which may reflect a read error. The V call is TRBV9, the J call TRBJ1-2; D might be TRBD1 (6 bases). This CDR3 has 14 residues. Per the germline V gene, CDR1 is SGDLS and CDR2 is YYNGEE. The CDR3 sequence: CARSQLRGRGGYTF. The DNA of the CDR3 is TGTGCCCGCAGCCAATTGCGGGGGCGAGGGGGCTACACCTTC.

This clone is medium-sized by share. The chain uses TRBV6-8 and TRBJ2-7; D perhaps matches TRBD1 (6 bases). The V end lost 2 bases, the J end lost 3 bases, and 11 bases lay between the germline ends. CDR1 MNHGY and CDR2 SAAAGT come from the germline V gene. There are 14 residues in the CDR3. CDR3 protein: CASSYAGAGYEQYF. The CDR3 nucleotides read TGTGCCAGCAGTTACGCAGGGGCGGGCTACGAGCAGTACTTC.

By its share, this clone is large. The V and J genes are TRBV6-8 and TRBJ1-1, with D maybe TRBD1 (5 bases). The CDR3 extends over 15 amino acids. From germline, CDR1 is MNHGY and CDR2 SAAAGT. V lost 0 bases and J 4 bases, leaving 12 bases between the germline ends. In DNA, the CDR3 is TGTGCCAGCAGTTACTCGATTGCCAGGGCCACTGAAGCTTTCTTT. Residues: CASSYSIARATEAFF.

In its sample, this clone was seen a few times. V and J are TRBV15 and TRBJ2-3; D perhaps matches TRBD2 (6 bases). V was cut by 5 bases and J by 0 bases, with 12 bases left in between. Germline V gene lookup returns CDR1 LNHNV and CDR2 YYDKDF (reference sequence). This CDR3 spans 15 amino acids. CDR3 coding DNA: TGTGCCACCAGCGCTTCGGGACTCAGCACAGATACGCAGTATTTT. Translation gives CATSASGLSTDTQYF.

This CDR3 reads CASSLRQLSGANVLTF. CDR3 coding DNA: TGTGCCAGCAGCCTAAGACAGCTCTCTGGGGCCAACGTCCTGACTTTC. The chain joins TRBV11-3 to TRBJ2-6, with a weak D call TRBD1 (5 bases). CDR3 length: 16 amino acids. CDR1 and CDR2 from the germline V gene are SGHNT and YENEEA. V was pared by 5 bases and J by 0 bases, with 11 bases between. Based on the CDR3 plus reference TRBV11-3 and TRBJ2-6, the full variable domain is EAGVVQSPRYKIIEKKQPVAFWCNPISGHNTLYWYLQNLGQGPELLIRYENEEAVDDSQLPKDRFSAERLKGVDSTLKIQPAELGDSAVYLCASSLRQLSGANVLTFGAGSRLTVL.

This clone has a handful of counts. The chain links TRBV9 to TRBJ2-7; 7 bases map to TRBD1. This CDR3 has 12 residues. Germline lookup yields CDR1 SGDLS and CDR2 YYNGEE. V gave up 5 bases and J gave up 5 bases; unmatched junction bases: 4. CDR3: CASRRQGHEQYF. CDR3 sequence (DNA): TGTGCCAGCAGGAGACAGGGCCACGAGCAGTACTTC.

A few counts support this clone. This chain links TRBV6-8 with TRBJ2-1; perhaps TRBD2 as D (5 bases). V was cut by 5 bases and J by 0 bases, with 14 bases left in between. This CDR3 is 16 amino acids long. Germline lookup yields CDR1 MNHGY and CDR2 SAAAGT. The CDR3 here is CASSKSTTSSYNEQFF. The CDR3 DNA reads as TGTGCCAGCAGTAAGTCGACTACGAGCTCCTACAATGAGCAGTTCTTC.

The table lists this clone with a few counts. The genes are TRBV9 and TRBJ2-2; D remains unclear. Germline V gene sequence: CDR1 SGDLS, CDR2 YYNGEE. The V end lost 0 bases, the J end lost 2 bases, and 11 bases lay between the germline ends. The CDR3 consists of 16 residues. The CDR3 spells CASSVAEQTNTGELFF. Written as DNA, the CDR3 is TGTGCCAGCAGCGTAGCTGAGCAGACCAACACCGGGGAGCTGTTTTTT. Supplemented by reference TRBV9 and TRBJ2-2, the full variable domain reads DSGVTQTPKHLITATGQRVTLRCSPRSGDLSVYWYQQSLDQGLQFLIQYYNGEERAKGNILERFSAQQFPDLHSELNLSSLELGDSALYFCASSVAEQTNTGELFFGEGSRLTVL.

The V call is TRBV12-5, the J call TRBJ1-2; 7 bases fit TRBD1. This CDR3 is 12 amino acids long. The germline gives CDR1 LGHNT, CDR2 FRNRAP. CDR3 amino acids: CASEGASYGYTF. DNA of the CDR3: TGTGCCTCCGAGGGGGCGTCCTATGGCTACACCTTC.

By its share, this clone is medium-sized. This chain uses TRBV19 with TRBJ2-7; 8 nucleotides line up with TRBD2. Germline lookup yields CDR1 LNHDA and CDR2 SQIVND (reference sequence). This CDR3 comprises 14 residues. V shed 5 bases, J shed 0 bases, and the junction held 3 bases outside the gene matches. CDR3 nucleotide sequence: TGTGCCAGTAGTCCCCTAGCGGGCTCCTACGAGCAGTACTTC. As protein: CASSPLAGSYEQYF.

The J gene is TRBJ1-3, the V gene TRBV28; D not certain. The length of the CDR3 is 18 residues. In germline, CDR1 is MDHEN, CDR2 SYDVKM. The V end was cut by 7 bases, the J end by 0 bases, with 22 bases between. The CDR3 loop is CASTSSVLGPRSGNTIYF. The CDR3 nucleotides are TGTGCCAGCACCTCATCCGTCCTCGGGCCCCGCTCTGGAAACACCATATATTTT.

This clone came up a few times. CDR3 sequence reads: CASSLGDGPDHTEAFF. CDR3 nucleotides: TGTGCCAGTAGCTTAGGGGATGGTCCGGACCACACTGAAGCTTTCTTT. The chain uses TRBV19 and TRBJ1-1; a possible D gene is TRBD1 (5 bases). From germline, CDR1 is LNHDA and CDR2 SQIVND (reference sequence). Trimming removed 6 bases from V and 3 bases from J, with 20 bases in between. The CDR3 spans 16 residues.

The table lists this clone with a few counts. The DNA for the CDR3 is TGTGCCAGCAGGGCTGATCAGGGGCGCGGTATGAACACTGAAGCTTTCTTT. Its protein product is CASRADQGRGMNTEAFF. V usage is TRBV6-8 and J usage is TRBJ1-1; a weak D match, TRBD1 (6 bases). The V gene lost 6 bases and the J gene lost 0 bases, with 20 bases spanning the gap. From germline, CDR1 is MNHGY and CDR2 SAAAGT. CDR3 length: 17 amino acids.

The chain employs TRBV23-1 and TRBJ1-2; no reliable D call. TRBV23-1 is marked as an open reading frame, function uncertain. The CDR3 runs 13 residues. Trimming removed 6 bases at V and 0 bases at J, with 8 bases between. CDR3 sequence reads: CASSEGPNYGYTF. CDR3 DNA: TGCGCCAGCAGCGAGGGCCCTAACTATGGCTACACCTTC.

By proportion, this clone is medium-sized. The V call is TRBV11-3, the J call TRBJ1-3; D gene uncertain. The length of the CDR3 is 15 residues. V lost 3 bases and J lost 0, with 9 bases in between. CDR1 is SGHNT, CDR2 YENEEA, per germline. The CDR3 coding sequence is TGTGCCAGCAGCTTCGGCCCGAGCTCTGGAAACACCATATATTTT. Amino acids: CASSFGPSSGNTIYF.

This clone qualifies as medium-sized. The chain links TRBV6-8 to TRBJ2-3, with a possible D match to TRBD2 (6 bases). V was clipped by 5 bases and J by 1 base, with 16 bases between them. CDR3 length: 16 amino acids. Germline CDR1 is MNHGY and CDR2 is SAAAGT. The CDR3 loop reads CASSTPGLFGTDTQYF. The CDR3 DNA sequence: TGTGCCAGCAGTACCCCGGGACTTTTTGGCACAGATACGCAGTATTTT.

The V call is TRBV29-1, the J call TRBJ2-3; no reliable D call. This CDR3 has 14 residues. V gave up 7 bases and J gave up 0 bases, with 14 bases separating them. Germline CDR1 is SQVTM and CDR2 is ANQGSEA. CDR3 sequence (DNA): TGCAGCGCTCTAGACACCTCTAGCACAGATACGCAGTATTTT. Amino acid sequence: CSALDTSSTDTQYF.

The chain employs TRBV19 and TRBJ1-1; the D is unclear. There are 14 residues in the CDR3. The ends were cut back, 6 bases at V and 1 base at J, with 12 bases in the middle. Germline V CDR1 and CDR2: LNHDA, SQIVND (reference sequence). The CDR3, as DNA: TGTGCCAGTAGCCCCCGCCCCCCGAACACTGAAGCTTTCTTT. This encodes CASSPRPPNTEAFF.

This clone has only a few counts. The rearrangement joins TRBV11-3 to TRBJ2-3; D perhaps matches TRBD1 (6 bases). CDR3 length: 14 amino acids. In germline, CDR1 is SGHNT, CDR2 YENEEA. V lost 4 bases, J lost 0 bases, and 8 bases lay in between. CDR3 sequence reads: CASSSGHSTDTQYF. The DNA of the CDR3 is TGTGCCAGCAGCTCGGGACATAGCACAGATACGCAGTATTTT.

This chain uses TRBV9 with TRBJ2-5; 11 bases align to TRBD1. The CDR3 is 15 residues long. CDR1 and CDR2 from the germline V gene are SGDLS and YYNGEE. The J segment lost 6 bases and the V segment lost 5 bases, leaving 9 bases of the junction unmatched. The CDR3 bases are TGTGCCAGCAGTCCGGACAGGGGGCCTGTTAAGACCCAGTACTTC. Translating it yields CASSPDRGPVKTQYF.

This clone was seen only a few times. This chain connects TRBV5-1 to TRBJ2-5; 11 bases align to TRBD2. The CDR3 runs 15 residues. V lost 3 bases to trimming and J lost 1 base; unmatched junction nucleotides: 2. The V gene's germline CDR1 is SGHRS and CDR2 YFSETQ. CDR3 bases: TGCGCCAGCAGCTGGGGACTAGCGGCCCAAGAGACCCAGTACTTC. Amino acid sequence: CASSWGLAAQETQYF.

In this sample, this clone turned up a few times. The chain uses TRBV4-1 and TRBJ2-7; D is unresolved. Germline CDR1 reads MGHRA; CDR2 reads YSYEKL. The CDR3 contains 15 residues. Trimming stripped 0 bases from V and 2 bases from J, with 11 bases between. The CDR3 sequence: CASSQESLGAYEQYF. The CDR3 DNA sequence: TGCGCCAGCAGCCAAGAATCCCTCGGTGCCTACGAGCAGTACTTC.

By sample fraction, this clone is medium-sized (0.01 to 0.1%). The genes are TRBV11-3 and TRBJ1-6; D not certain. The CDR3 contains 14 residues. The V end was cut by 2 bases, the J end by 6 bases, with 8 bases between. Germline V CDR1 and CDR2: SGHNT, YENEEA. Here the CDR3 reads CASSLILGNSPLHF. As DNA, the CDR3 is TGTGCCAGCAGCTTAATCCTCGGTAATTCACCCCTCCACTTT.

For the CDR3, the DNA is TGCAGCGTTGCAGAGGGAGGAGGAAACACCATATATTTT. Amino acid sequence: CSVAEGGGNTIYF. V is TRBV29-1 and J is TRBJ1-3; D ambiguous. V was pared by 4 bases and J by 4 bases, with 11 bases between. The CDR3 totals 13 residues. Germline CDR1 SQVTM, CDR2 ANQGSEA.

This clone was counted only a few times. The genes are TRBV7-7 and TRBJ1-3, with TRBD1 identical over 7 bases. With 0 bases clipped from V and 6 bases from J, the junction kept 2 bases outside the gene matches. CDR3 length: 14 amino acids. The V gene's germline CDR1 is SSHAT and CDR2 FNYEAQ (reference sequence). The CDR3 is CASSLATGTNTIYF. Here the CDR3 DNA reads TGTGCCAGCAGCTTAGCGACAGGGACAAACACCATATATTTT.

This clone was found a few times. The chain has TRBV7-5 and TRBJ2-3; the DNA was not compared with TRBD2, the D call given in the table. TRBV7-5 is labeled a pseudogene. The CDR3 covers 15 residues. CDR3 coding DNA: TGTGCCAGCAGCTTGAGGGTTCCCAGCACAGATACGCAGTATTTT. The encoded protein is CASSLRVPSTDTQYF.